Below are 9 T cell receptor beta chains sequenced from a single sample in a study of identical twins. TCRdb processed the 5' RACE reads anew with MiXCR; each CDR3 protein has one entry. Here the sample spans about 240,000 distinct CDR3 sequences, 8% to 11% being singletons. Input material: memory T cells sorted from blood. The source is a man aged 45-65 years in good health.

This clonotype was observed a few times. The CDR3 sequence: CASSSLGQGTYNSPLHF. The CDR3 nucleotides are TGTGCCAGCAGTTCTCTAGGACAGGGAACTTATAATTCACCCCTCCACTTT. The chain joins TRBV27 to TRBJ1-6, with TRBD1 matching over 8 bases. The length of the CDR3 is 17 residues. The V and J ends lost 4 bases and 4 bases, in that order; junction bases with no gene match: 9. Germline V gene sequence: CDR1 MNHEY, CDR2 SMNVEV (reference sequence).

This clonotype was observed a handful of times. The rearrangement joins TRBV6-6 to TRBJ2-6; D is unclear. Trimming removed 10 bases at V and 0 bases at J, with 4 bases between. Germline V gives CDR1 MNHNY, CDR2 SVGAGI (reference sequence). The CDR3 covers 12 residues. CDR3 in DNA: TGTGCCATCGACTCTGGGGCCAACGTCCTGACTTTC. Translating gives CAIDSGANVLTF.

The V gene is TRBV30, the J gene TRBJ2-7; TRBD2 might be the D (5 bases). Deletions cut 4 bases from V and 6 bases from J, with 13 bases between. CDR1 GTSNPN and CDR2 SVGIG come from the germline V gene (reference sequence). CDR3 length: 12 amino acids. The CDR3 region is CAWTREDGEQYF. CDR3 in DNA: TGTGCCTGGACCCGGGAAGACGGCGAGCAGTACTTC.

In DNA form, the CDR3 reads TGTGCCACCAGAGCCAACAATGAGCAGTTCTTC. Protein product: CATRANNEQFF. The chain joins TRBV24-1 to TRBJ2-1, with D unresolved. CDR1 KGHDR and CDR2 SFDVKD come from the germline V gene. The CDR3 has 11 residues. Trimming left V 7 bases short and J 5 bases short, with 5 bases between.

V usage is TRBV20-1 and J usage is TRBJ2-5; 8 nucleotides agree with TRBD2. Germline trimming cut 3 bases from V and 2 bases from J; bases unmatched to any gene: 8. The germline V gene has CDR1 DFQATT and CDR2 SNEGSKA (reference sequence). This CDR3 contains 15 residues. The CDR3 is CSASMGGGYQETQYF. DNA of the CDR3: TGCAGTGCTAGTATGGGCGGGGGGTATCAAGAGACCCAGTACTTC.

This clonotype was seen a handful of times. The chain links TRBV6-5 to TRBJ2-7; D uncertain. Germline-derived CDR1 and CDR2 are MNHEY and SVGAGI. V gave up 3 bases and J gave up 5 bases, with 20 bases separating them. This CDR3 region has 16 residues. CDR3 loop: CASSYRSERPDDEQYF. Written as DNA, the CDR3 is TGTGCCAGCAGTTATCGGTCGGAGAGGCCCGATGACGAGCAGTACTTC.

This clonotype was detected a few times. V and J are TRBV20-1 and TRBJ2-7, with 13 bases fitting TRBD2. The junction had 8 bases not matched to a gene; V was cut back by 1 base and J by 5 bases. Per germline, CDR1 DFQATT and CDR2 SNEGSKA (reference sequence). The CDR3 covers 16 residues. As DNA, the CDR3 is TGCAGTGCTAGAGGTTCGGGACTAGCGGGAACGGACGAGCAGTACTTC. Its translation: CSARGSGLAGTDEQYF.

This clonotype showed up many times. V and J are TRBV6-1 and TRBJ1-2, with D possibly being TRBD1 (5 bases). Germline V CDR1 and CDR2: MNHNS, SASEGT. The CDR3 is 14 residues long. With 7 bases removed from V and 4 bases from J, the gap between germline ends came to 16 bases. The CDR3 DNA is TGTGCCAGCATCCGGGACCGATCTGCCTATGGCTACACCTTC. Protein: CASIRDRSAYGYTF.

Only a few counts were recorded for this clonotype. The chain is built from TRBV27 and TRBJ2-2; D is ambiguous. Germline CDR1 reads MNHEY; CDR2 reads SMNVEV (reference sequence). Trimming pared 3 bases from V and 1 base from J, leaving 6 bases between. The CDR3 totals 14 residues. The CDR3 here is CASSLSLNTGELFF. The CDR3 region has the DNA TGTGCCAGCAGTTTGAGTTTGAACACCGGGGAGCTGTTTTTT.